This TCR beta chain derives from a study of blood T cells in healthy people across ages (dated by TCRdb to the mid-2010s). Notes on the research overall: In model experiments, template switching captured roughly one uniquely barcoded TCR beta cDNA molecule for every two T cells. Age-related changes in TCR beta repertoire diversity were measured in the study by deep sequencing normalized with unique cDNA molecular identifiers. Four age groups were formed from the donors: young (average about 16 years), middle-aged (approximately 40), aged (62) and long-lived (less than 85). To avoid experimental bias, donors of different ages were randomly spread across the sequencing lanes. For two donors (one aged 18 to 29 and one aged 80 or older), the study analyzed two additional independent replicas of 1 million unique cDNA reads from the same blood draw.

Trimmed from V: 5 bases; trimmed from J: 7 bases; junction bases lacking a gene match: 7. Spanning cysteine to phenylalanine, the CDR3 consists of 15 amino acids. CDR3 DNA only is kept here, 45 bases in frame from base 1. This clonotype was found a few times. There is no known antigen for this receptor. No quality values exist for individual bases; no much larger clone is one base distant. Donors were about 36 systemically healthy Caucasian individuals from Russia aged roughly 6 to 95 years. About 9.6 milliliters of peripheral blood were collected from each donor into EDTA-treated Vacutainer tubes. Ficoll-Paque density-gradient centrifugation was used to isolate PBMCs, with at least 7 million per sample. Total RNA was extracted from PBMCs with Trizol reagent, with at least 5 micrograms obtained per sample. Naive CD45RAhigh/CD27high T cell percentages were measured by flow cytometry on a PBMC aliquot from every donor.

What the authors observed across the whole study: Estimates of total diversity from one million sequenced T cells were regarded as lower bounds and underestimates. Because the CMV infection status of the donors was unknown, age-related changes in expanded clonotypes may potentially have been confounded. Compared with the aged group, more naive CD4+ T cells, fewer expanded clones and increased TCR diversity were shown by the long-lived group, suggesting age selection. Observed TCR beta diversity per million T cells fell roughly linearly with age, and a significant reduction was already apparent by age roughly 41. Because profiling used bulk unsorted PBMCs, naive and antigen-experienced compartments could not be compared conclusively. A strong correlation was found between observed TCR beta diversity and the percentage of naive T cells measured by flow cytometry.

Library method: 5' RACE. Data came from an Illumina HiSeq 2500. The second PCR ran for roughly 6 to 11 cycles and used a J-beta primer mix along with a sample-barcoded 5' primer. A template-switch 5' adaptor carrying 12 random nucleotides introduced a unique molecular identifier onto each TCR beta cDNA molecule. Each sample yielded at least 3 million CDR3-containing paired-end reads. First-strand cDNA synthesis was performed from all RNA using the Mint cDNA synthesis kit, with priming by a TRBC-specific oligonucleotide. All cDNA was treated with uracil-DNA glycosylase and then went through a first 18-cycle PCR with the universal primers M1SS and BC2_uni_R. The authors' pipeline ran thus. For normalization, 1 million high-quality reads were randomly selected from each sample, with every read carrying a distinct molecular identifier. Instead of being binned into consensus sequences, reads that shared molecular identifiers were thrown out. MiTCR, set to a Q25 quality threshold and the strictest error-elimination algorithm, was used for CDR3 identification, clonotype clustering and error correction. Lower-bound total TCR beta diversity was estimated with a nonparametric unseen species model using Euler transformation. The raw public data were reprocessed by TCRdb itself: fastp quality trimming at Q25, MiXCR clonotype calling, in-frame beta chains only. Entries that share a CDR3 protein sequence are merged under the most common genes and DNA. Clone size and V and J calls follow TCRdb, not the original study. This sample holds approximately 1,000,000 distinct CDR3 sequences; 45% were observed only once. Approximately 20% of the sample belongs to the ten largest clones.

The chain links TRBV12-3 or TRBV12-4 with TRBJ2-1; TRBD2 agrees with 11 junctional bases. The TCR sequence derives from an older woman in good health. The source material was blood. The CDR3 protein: CASSELAGGANEQFF. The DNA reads TGTGCCAGCAGTGAATTAGCGGGAGGGGCGAATGAGCAGTTCTTC.